This T cell receptor (beta chain) stems from a study of blood T cell repertoires in COVID-19 (dated by TCRdb to the early 2020s). For the study in its entirety: The collaborator samples originated in the United States, Italy and Spain and spanned the acute and convalescent phases of COVID-19. Subjects who had been exposed to COVID-19, were actively infected with it, or had recovered from it provided the deeply sampled blood TCRbeta repertoires that made up the dataset. The repertoires were released in a freely available public database meant as a resource for research on the immune response to SARS-CoV-2. The prospective study material was composed of cDNA or gDNA derived from T cells, B-cell-depleted T cells, or PBMCs. Where HLA class I and class II types were available, the types were taken from metadata supplied by the sample provider, not from assay-based typing. The sample metadata nearly always contained a de-identified subject ID, COVID-19 status, age in years and sex. The samples were drawn from two sources: the first 160 participants of the ongoing ImmuneRACE study, and 1,254 subjects contributed by 6 global collaborators. On the study overall, not on this receptor specifically: How much clinical and demographic metadata was included differed by source and by participant, and the metadata was provided uncurated.

On this clone: It lacks a known antigen. No per-base quality is available; no much larger clone lies one base away.

TCRbeta CDR3 regions were amplified from genomic DNA using the immunoSEQ Assay, a bias-controlled multiplex PCR. From the authors' description of their analysis: The number of nucleated cells in each sample was estimated by amplification of reference gene primers within the assay. Sequence reads were collapsed and filtered to measure the absolute abundance of every unique TCRbeta CDR3 rearrangement. For each sample, productive Simpson clonality was calculated as the square root of Simpson's diversity index over productive rearrangements. In its TCRdb copy, this immuneACCESS table keeps in-frame sequences only and misses some clones. Where compared with another copy, unresolved V genes explain less than half of these, and the others have no known cause. V, J and clone size derive from that table, while D and trimming were established from the DNA sequence. For this sample the table gives 200,000 or so clones, of which approximately 85% were detected only once. Of the sample, around 3.3% is held by the ten largest clones.

Collaborating institutions collected whole blood in K2EDTA tubes following their own protocols. For TCRbeta analysis, collaborator samples were shipped as frozen whole blood, as isolated PBMCs, or as DNA extracted from either sample type. V ends up 5 bases short and J 9 bases short, with an unmatched junction base count of 7. CDR1 and CDR2 are read off the germline V gene as SNHLY and FYNNEI. The CDR3 runs 15 amino acids, cysteine and phenylalanine included. The entry retains the CDR3 DNA only, 45 bases that are in frame from base 1. This receptor was taken from a man aged 55 to 70 with acute or convalescent COVID-19. The sequenced material came from peripheral blood. Recombination linked TRBV2 to TRBJ2-4, with 13 junctional bases fitting TRBD2. The encoded CDR3 is CASSRTSGGGPIQYF. The DNA sequence is as follows: TGTGCCAGCAGTCGGACTAGCGGGGGCGGTCCCATTCAGTACTTC.